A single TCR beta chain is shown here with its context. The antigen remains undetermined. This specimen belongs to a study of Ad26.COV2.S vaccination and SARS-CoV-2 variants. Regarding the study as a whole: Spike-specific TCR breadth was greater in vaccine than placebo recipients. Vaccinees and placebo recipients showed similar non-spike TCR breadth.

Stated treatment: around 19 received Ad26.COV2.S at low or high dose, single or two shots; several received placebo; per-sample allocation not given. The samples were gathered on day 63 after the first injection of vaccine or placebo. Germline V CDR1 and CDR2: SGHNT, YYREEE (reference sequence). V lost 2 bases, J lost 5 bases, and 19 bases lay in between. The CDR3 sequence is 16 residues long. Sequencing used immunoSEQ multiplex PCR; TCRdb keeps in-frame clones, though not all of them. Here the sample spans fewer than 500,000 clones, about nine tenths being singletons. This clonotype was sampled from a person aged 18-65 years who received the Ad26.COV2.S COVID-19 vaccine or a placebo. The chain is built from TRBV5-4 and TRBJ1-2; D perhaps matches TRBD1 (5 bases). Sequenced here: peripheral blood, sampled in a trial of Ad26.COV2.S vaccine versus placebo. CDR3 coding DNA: TGTGCCAGCAGCTTCCCCGGGGCAGGGAAGGAGTATGGCTACACCTTC. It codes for CASSFPGAGKEYGYTF.